This TCR beta chain was sequenced during a study of blood T cell repertoires in COVID-19. The table came from immunoSEQ multiplex PCR; TCRdb's copy has only in-frame clones and leaves some out. The sample lists around 160,000 clones, roughly 84% occurring once. J lost 3 bases, V lost 8 bases, and 5 bases had no gene match. This CDR3 is built from 13 residues. CDR1 and CDR2 from the germline V gene are MNHEY and SVGAGI. The receptor comes from a woman in her forties or fifties who had been exposed to COVID-19. The sequencing sample was made of PBMCs or T cells enriched from blood (not recorded which). This chain connects TRBV6-5 to TRBJ2-7; TRBD1 matches at 9 bases. Here the CDR3 DNA reads TGTGCCAGCCCAGGGGACAGGGTCTACGAGCAGTACTTC. Translating gives CASPGDRVYEQYF.